This entry lists 23 T cell receptor beta chains sequenced from one sample in a study of shared clonotypes between healthy human individuals. The repertoire was sequenced with immunoSEQ multiplex PCR; TCRdb's copy has only in-frame clones and lacks some. The profile shows 1.5 million to 2.5 million clones, about 95% of them singletons. CD45RO-negative, CCR7-positively selected cells formed the naive CD8 fraction, excluding terminally differentiated effector memory CD45RA+ cells. Source material: naive CD8+ T cells sorted from blood. The receptors originated from a young man in good health.

The rearrangement uses TRBV15 and TRBJ1-5, with D hard to call. This CDR3 region has 15 residues. Germline CDR1 reads LNHNV; CDR2 reads YYDKDF (reference sequence). The V gene lost 5 bases and the J gene lost 7 bases, with 18 bases spanning the gap. CDR3 protein: CATSGGSNDIQPQHF. In DNA, the CDR3 is TGTGCCACCAGCGGAGGCTCAAACGATATCCAGCCCCAGCATTTT.

This clone was seen only once. The chain recombines TRBV6-5 with TRBJ2-5; 7 bases are shared with TRBD1. The CDR3 spans 15 residues. Germline CDR1 is MNHEY and CDR2 is SVGAGI. Unmatched junction bases numbered 3, after V lost 2 bases and J lost 0 bases. The CDR3 DNA sequence: TGTGCCAGCAGTTACACACAGGGGTACCAAGAGACCCAGTACTTC. It yields the protein CASSYTQGYQETQYF.

A note on this clone: Other DNA sequences within the sample encode an identical CDR3. The rearrangement uses TRBV6-1 and TRBJ2-7, with D maybe TRBD2 (6 bases). The V end lost 6 bases, the J end lost 5 bases, and 11 bases lay between the germline ends. Germline CDR1 reads MNHNS; CDR2 reads SASEGT. The CDR3 loop spans 12 amino acids. This CDR3 reads CASRAGGNEQYF. The CDR3 nucleotides are TGTGCCAGCAGGGCCGGGGGAAACGAGCAGTACTTC.

This chain links TRBV15 with TRBJ2-2; a weak D match, TRBD2 (5 bases). CDR1 LNHNV and CDR2 YYDKDF come from the germline V gene (reference sequence). This CDR3 comprises 16 residues. V lost 3 bases to trimming and J lost 6 bases, with 17 bases between them. In nucleotides, the CDR3 is TGTGCCACCAGCAGTGCCGGAGGAGTAGACGCCGGGGAGCTGTTTTTT. It codes for CATSSAGGVDAGELFF. The entire variable domain, with the rest obtained from reference TRBV15 and TRBJ2-2, is as follows: DAMVIQNPRYQVTQFGKPVTLSCSQTLNHNVMYWYQQKSSQAPKLLFHYYDKDFNNEADTPDNFQSRRPNTSFCFLDIRSPGLGDTAMYLCATSSAGGVDAGELFFGEGSRLTVL.

The rearrangement uses TRBV10-2 and TRBJ2-7; 7 bases line up with TRBD2. V was pared by 2 bases and J by 0 bases, with 10 bases of the junction left unmatched. Germline CDR1 is WSHSY and CDR2 is SAAADI. The CDR3 loop spans 17 amino acids. The CDR3 nucleotides read TGCGCCAGCAGTGAGCCCCCCTACCGGGAGGTCTCCTACGAGCAGTACTTC. This codes for CASSEPPYREVSYEQYF.

V and J are TRBV30 and TRBJ2-7, with a weak D call TRBD1 (6 bases). V was clipped by 1 base and J by 5 bases, with 12 bases between them. This CDR3 has 13 residues. The germline V gene encodes CDR1 GTSNPN and CDR2 SVGIG (reference sequence). CDR3 DNA sequence: TGTGCCTGGAGTGAACTTACAGGGAACGAGCAGTACTTC. It translates to CAWSELTGNEQYF. Full variable domain (rest looked up from reference TRBV30 and TRBJ2-7): SQTIHQWPATLVQPVGSPLSLECTVEGTSNPNLYWYRQAAGRGLQLLFYSVGIGQISSEVPQNLSASRPQDRQFILSSKKLLLSDSGFYLCAWSELTGNEQYFGPGTRLTVT.

The chain couples TRBV27 to TRBJ2-1; TRBD2 is a possible D gene (5 bases). The germline V gene has CDR1 MNHEY and CDR2 SMNVEV (reference sequence). CDR3 length: 12 amino acids. V was cut by 6 bases and J by 7 bases, with 10 bases left in between. CDR3 sequence: CASSNGDNEQFF. CDR3 bases: TGTGCCAGCAGCAACGGGGATAATGAGCAGTTCTTC.

On this clone: Other DNA sequences in the sample encode the same CDR3. V is TRBV6-1 and J is TRBJ2-7; perhaps TRBD2 as D (5 bases). V was cut by 0 bases and J by 4 bases, with 7 bases left in between. The germline V gene has CDR1 MNHNS and CDR2 SASEGT. The CDR3 runs to 13 residues. As DNA, the CDR3 is TGTGCCAGCAGTGAAGCGGGAGTTTACGAGCAGTACTTC. The encoded protein is CASSEAGVYEQYF.

The V gene is TRBV4-3, the J gene TRBJ2-1; 7 bases are a match to TRBD2. The CDR3 runs to 15 residues. V lost 0 bases to trimming and J lost 4 bases; unmatched junction nucleotides: 3. Germline loops: CDR1 LGHNA, CDR2 YSLEER. CDR3 in DNA: TGCGCCAGCAGCCAAGAGACTAGCCATTACAATGAGCAGTTCTTC. Translation: CASSQETSHYNEQFF.

This clone appeared once. The V call is TRBV7-9, the J call TRBJ2-7, with TRBD1 matching 7 bases. Unmatched junction bases numbered 8, after V lost 0 bases and J lost 0 bases. This CDR3 region has 17 residues. The V gene's germline CDR1 is SEHNR and CDR2 FQNEAQ (reference sequence). The CDR3 coding sequence is TGTGCCAGCAGCTTAGCGGTGGTAGGGGGCAGCTCCTACGAGCAGTACTTC. Amino acids: CASSLAVVGGSSYEQYF. Full variable domain (missing parts from reference TRBV7-9 and TRBJ2-7): DTGVSQNPRHKITKRGQNVTFRCDPISEHNRLYWYRQTLGQGPEFLTYFQNEAQLEKSRLLSDRFSAERPKGSFSTLEIQRTEQGDSAMYLCASSLAVVGGSSYEQYFGPGTRLTVT.

This chain uses TRBV10-3 with TRBJ2-7, with 9 bases matching TRBD1. This CDR3 comprises 19 residues. The V segment lost 3 bases and the J segment 4 bases; nucleotides outside the gene matches: 19. The germline V gene has CDR1 ENHRY and CDR2 SYGVKD. CDR3 DNA: TGTGCCATCAGTGACCCTCTGTCCCCGGGACAGGGTTTGGGGTACGAGCAGTACTTC. Encoded protein: CAISDPLSPGQGLGYEQYF.

This clone was observed once. The rearrangement links TRBV11-3 to TRBJ2-7; D remains unclear. The CDR3 totals 13 residues. Trimming pared 3 bases from V and 4 bases from J, leaving 10 bases between. Germline loops: CDR1 SGHNT, CDR2 YENEEA. DNA for the CDR3: TGTGCCAGCAGCTTGGCCACAGAGTACGAGCAGTACTTC. Encoded protein: CASSLATEYEQYF.

The gene calls are TRBV30 and TRBJ2-5, with TRBD1 matching over 11 bases. There are 15 residues in the CDR3. The germline V gene encodes CDR1 GTSNPN and CDR2 SVGIG (reference sequence). The ends lost 5 bases at V and 1 base at J; junction bases unmatched: 6. CDR3 nucleotides: TGTGCCTGGGGGCATGGACAGGGGGCCCAAGAGACCCAGTACTTC. Translated: CAWGHGQGAQETQYF.

V and J are TRBV19 and TRBJ1-4; no reliable D call. CDR1 and CDR2 (germline): LNHDA, SQIVND (reference sequence). V lost 7 bases to trimming and J lost 3 bases, with 18 bases between them. The CDR3 totals 16 residues. In DNA form, the CDR3 reads TGTGCCAGTACCCAAATACTAGGTGCGGCTAATGAAAAACTGTTTTTT. It specifies CASTQILGAANEKLFF.

The J gene is TRBJ2-7, the V gene TRBV4-1; 10 nucleotides line up with TRBD1. This CDR3 region has 16 residues. V was clipped by 3 bases and J by 2 bases; unmatched bases: 7. Germline CDR1 reads MGHRA; CDR2 reads YSYEKL. CDR3 sequence (DNA): TGCGCCAGCAGCCAGGCGGGACAGGGGTTCCCCTACGAGCAGTACTTC. Translation: CASSQAGQGFPYEQYF.

As to this clone: At the DNA level, this CDR3 is encoded by other sequences in the same sample as well. The chain has TRBV13 and TRBJ1-1, with unresolved D. CDR1 is PRHDT and CDR2 is FYEKMQ in the germline V gene (reference sequence). V shed 5 bases and J shed 5 bases, with 9 bases lying between them. The CDR3 extends over 12 amino acids. CDR3 amino acids: CASSTRGTEAFF. The CDR3 coding sequence is TGTGCCAGCAGCACCCGGGGTACTGAAGCTTTCTTT.

The V call is TRBV13, the J call TRBJ2-7, with 8 positions matching TRBD2. The junction had 5 bases not matched to a gene; V was cut back by 1 base and J by 6 bases. The CDR3 totals 14 residues. The germline gives CDR1 PRHDT, CDR2 FYEKMQ (reference sequence). This chain's CDR3 is CASSLAGGPPEQYF. CDR3 bases: TGTGCCAGCAGCTTAGCGGGGGGGCCCCCCGAGCAGTACTTC.

This clone was seen a single time. Other DNA sequences in this specimen translate into the identical CDR3. This sequence joins TRBV19 and TRBJ1-1, with unresolved D. Germline CDR1 and CDR2: LNHDA and SQIVND (reference sequence). This CDR3 has 14 amino acids. The V end lost 0 bases, the J end lost 1 base, and 6 bases lay between the germline ends. As DNA, the CDR3 is TGTGCCAGTAGTATAGACGGCGGGAACACTGAAGCTTTCTTT. As protein: CASSIDGGNTEAFF.

Notes on this clone: The same CDR3 arises from other DNA sequences in this sample as well. The V gene is TRBV13, the J gene TRBJ2-3; D gene unclear. The CDR3 runs 13 residues. Germline lookup yields CDR1 PRHDT and CDR2 FYEKMQ (reference sequence). V lost 0 bases to trimming and J lost 1 base, with 2 bases between them. The chain's CDR3 is CASSLGGTDTQYF. The CDR3 DNA reads TGTGCCAGCAGCTTAGGGGGCACAGATACGCAGTATTTT.

The rearrangement links TRBV9 to TRBJ1-4; TRBD1 might be the D (5 bases). Trimming left V 0 bases short and J 11 bases short, with 11 bases between. CDR3 size: 13 residues. Germline CDR1 SGDLS, CDR2 YYNGEE. The CDR3 reads CASSVDEGSKLFF. For the CDR3, the DNA is TGTGCCAGCAGCGTAGACGAGGGGTCGAAACTGTTTTTT.

The chain has TRBV28 and TRBJ1-2; D perhaps matches TRBD1 (6 bases). Germline CDR1 is MDHEN and CDR2 is SYDVKM. The V end was cut by 3 bases, the J end by 1 base, with 12 bases between. The CDR3 totals 15 residues. The CDR3 loop reads CASSLSRGGNYGYTF. CDR3 DNA: TGTGCCAGCAGTTTGTCCAGGGGCGGTAACTATGGCTACACCTTC.

V and J are TRBV6-5 and TRBJ2-1; no reliable D call. Germline CDR1 and CDR2: MNHEY and SVGAGI. Trimming took 4 bases from V and 7 from J, leaving 8 bases between them. The CDR3 is made up of 12 amino acids. CDR3 in amino acids: CASSSGWNEQFF. CDR3 in DNA: TGTGCCAGCAGTTCCGGCTGGAATGAGCAGTTCTTC.

This rearrangement joins TRBV14 to TRBJ2-5; 9 bases line up with TRBD2. Trimming removed 4 bases from V and 3 bases from J; junction bases left unmatched: 9. There are 16 residues in the CDR3. Germline V lookup: CDR1 SGHDN, CDR2 FVKESK. Written as DNA, the CDR3 is TGTGCCAGCAGCCTAAGAGCGGGAGGAGGCGAAGAGACCCAGTACTTC. It encodes CASSLRAGGGEETQYF.